The 8 T cell receptor beta chains listed next were all sequenced from one sample in a study of T cells after yellow fever vaccination. TCRdb fed the 5' RACE reads into MiXCR, producing one record per CDR3 protein. The sample records hundreds of thousands of distinct CDR3 sequences, roughly 4.3% being singletons. The sample was PBMCs, taken 5 days after the yellow fever booster vaccination. The source of these receptors is a man aged 18 to 35 who received the YFV17D yellow fever vaccine.

V usage is TRBV20-1 and J usage is TRBJ2-1, with D hard to call. CDR1 is DFQATT, CDR2 SNEGSKA, per germline (reference sequence). This CDR3 is 15 amino acids long. Trimming took off 0 bases at V and 1 base at J, with 10 bases between the two ends. The CDR3 sequence is CSARDELRSYNEQFF. CDR3 sequence (DNA): TGCAGTGCTAGAGACGAACTAAGGTCCTACAATGAGCAGTTCTTC.

This clonotype was seen a few times. V gene TRBV29-1 combines with J gene TRBJ1-1; D remains unclear. CDR3 length: 12 amino acids. The germline gives CDR1 SQVTM, CDR2 ANQGSEA. The CDR3 is CSGRRMNTEAFF. In DNA form, the CDR3 reads TGCAGTGGGAGGCGGATGAACACTGAAGCTTTCTTT.

This clonotype was observed many times. The chain has TRBV5-1 and TRBJ2-3; tentative D call: TRBD2 (7 bases). Germline V gene sequence: CDR1 SGHRS, CDR2 YFSETQ. The CDR3 consists of 13 residues. The V and J ends lost 7 bases and 4 bases respectively, with 13 bases between them. DNA of the CDR3: TGCGCCAGCCGTGGCGGGGGCGCAGATACGCAGTATTTT. Its translation is CASRGGGADTQYF. Looking up the rest from reference TRBV5-1 and TRBJ2-3 gives the full variable domain: KAGVTQTPRYLIKTRGQQVTLSCSPISGHRSVSWYQQTPGQGLQFLFEYFSETQRNKGNFPGRFSGRQFSNSRSEMNVSTLELGDSALYLCASRGGGADTQYFGPGTRLTVL.

This clonotype was recorded many times. J is TRBJ1-2 and V is TRBV6-2 or TRBV6-3; no reliable D call. The CDR3 has 15 residues. Trimming shortened V by 2 bases and J by 2 bases, and 12 bases separated the two germline ends. Per germline, CDR1 MNHEY and CDR2 SVGEGT. In DNA, the CDR3 is TGTGCCAGCAGTTACACCCCCTCGGGGAACTATGGCTACACCTTC. Translation gives CASSYTPSGNYGYTF.

This rearrangement joins TRBV30 to TRBJ2-3; D gene uncertain. CDR1 and CDR2 from the germline V gene are GTSNPN and SVGIG (reference sequence). The ends were cut back, 3 bases at V and 4 bases at J, with 5 bases in the middle. The CDR3 is 11 amino acids. The CDR3 DNA follows: TGTGCCTGGAGGTGGGCAGATACGCAGTATTTT. Translation gives CAWRWADTQYF.

This clonotype showed up just a few times. V usage is TRBV5-1 and J usage is TRBJ2-2; D is ambiguous. The CDR3 spans 13 residues. Germline CDR1 is SGHRS and CDR2 is YFSETQ. V lost 5 bases and J lost 7, with 12 bases in between. The CDR3 nucleotides read TGCGCCAGCAGTGAAACGGAGAACGGGGAGCTGTTTTTT. It yields the protein CASSETENGELFF.

This clonotype was detected a few times. This chain links TRBV21-1 with TRBJ2-5; the DNA was not compared with TRBD2, the D call given in the table. TRBV21-1 is tagged as a pseudogene. The CDR3 is made up of 16 amino acids. CDR3 bases: TGTGCCAGCAGCAATGGGCCTAGCGGGGGGGATGAGACCCAGTACTTC. Translating it yields CASSNGPSGGDETQYF.

This clonotype was seen more than once but under ten times. The V gene is TRBV7-2, the J gene TRBJ1-3; no definite D call. Trimming left V 2 bases short and J 4 bases short, with 6 bases between. Per germline, CDR1 SGHTA and CDR2 FQGNSA. This CDR3 is built from 13 residues. The CDR3: CASSLSGGNTIYF. In nucleotides, the CDR3 is TGTGCCAGCAGCTTATCCGGGGGAAACACCATATATTTT.